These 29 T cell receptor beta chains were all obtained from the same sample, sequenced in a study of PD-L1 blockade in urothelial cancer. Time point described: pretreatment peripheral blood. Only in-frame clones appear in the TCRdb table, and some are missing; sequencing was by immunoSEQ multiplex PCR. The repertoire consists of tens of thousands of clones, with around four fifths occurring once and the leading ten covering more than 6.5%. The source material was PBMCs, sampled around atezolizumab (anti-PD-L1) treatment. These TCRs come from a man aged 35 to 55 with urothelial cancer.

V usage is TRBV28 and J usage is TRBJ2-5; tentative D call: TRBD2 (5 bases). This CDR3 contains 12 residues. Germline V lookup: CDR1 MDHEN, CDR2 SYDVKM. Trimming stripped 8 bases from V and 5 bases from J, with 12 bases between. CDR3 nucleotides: TGTGCCAGCCGAGGAGGTGGGGAGACCCAGTACTTC. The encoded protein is CASRGGGETQYF.

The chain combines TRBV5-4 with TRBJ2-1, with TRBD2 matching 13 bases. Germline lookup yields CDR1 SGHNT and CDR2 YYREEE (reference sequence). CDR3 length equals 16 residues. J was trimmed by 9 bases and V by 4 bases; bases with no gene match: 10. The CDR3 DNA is TGTGCCAGCAGCGCCGAAGGGACTAGCGGGATAGGTGAGCAGTTCTTC. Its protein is CASSAEGTSGIGEQFF.

The CDR3 reads CATLRGEGTDTQYF. The CDR3 DNA is TGTGCCACCCTCCGGGGGGAGGGGACAGATACGCAGTATTTT. The rearrangement joins TRBV2 to TRBJ2-3, with 7 bases identical to TRBD2. Germline loops: CDR1 SNHLY, CDR2 FYNNEI. The length of the CDR3 is 14 residues. J was trimmed by 3 bases and V by 10 bases; bases with no gene match: 10. Supplemented by reference TRBV2 and TRBJ2-3, the full variable domain reads EPEVTQTPSHQVTQMGQEVILRCVPISNHLYFYWYRQILGQKVEFLVSFYNNEISEKSEIFDDQFSVERPDGSNFTLKIRSTKLEDSAMYFCATLRGEGTDTQYFGPGTRLTVL.

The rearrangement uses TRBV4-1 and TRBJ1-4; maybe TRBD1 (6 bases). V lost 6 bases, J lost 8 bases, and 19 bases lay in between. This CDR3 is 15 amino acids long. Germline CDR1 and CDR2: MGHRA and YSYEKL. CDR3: CASRRTEINSEKLFF. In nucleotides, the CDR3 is TGCGCCAGCAGGAGGACAGAGATCAACTCCGAAAAACTGTTTTTT.

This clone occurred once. This CDR3 is CASSEAHRSGGTEAFF. The DNA for the CDR3 is TGTGCCAGCAGTGAAGCGCATCGGTCAGGGGGAACTGAAGCTTTCTTT. V gene TRBV2 combines with J gene TRBJ1-1, with 7 bases identical to TRBD1. This CDR3 has 16 residues. J was trimmed by 5 bases and V by 0 bases; bases with no gene match: 9. Germline CDR1 reads SNHLY; CDR2 reads FYNNEI.

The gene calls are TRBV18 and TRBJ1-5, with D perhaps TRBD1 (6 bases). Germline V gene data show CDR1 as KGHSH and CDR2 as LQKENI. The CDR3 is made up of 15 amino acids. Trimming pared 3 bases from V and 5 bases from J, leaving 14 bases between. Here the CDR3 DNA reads TGTGCCAGCTCACCGCTGGGAGGGGGGGATCAGCCCCAGCATTTT. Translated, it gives CASSPLGGGDQPQHF. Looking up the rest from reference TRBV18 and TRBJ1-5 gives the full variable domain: NAGVMQNPRHLVRRRGQEARLRCSPMKGHSHVYWYRQLPEEGLKFMVYLQKENIIDESGMPKERFSAEFPKEGPSILRIQQVVRGDSAAYFCASSPLGGGDQPQHFGDGTRLSIL.

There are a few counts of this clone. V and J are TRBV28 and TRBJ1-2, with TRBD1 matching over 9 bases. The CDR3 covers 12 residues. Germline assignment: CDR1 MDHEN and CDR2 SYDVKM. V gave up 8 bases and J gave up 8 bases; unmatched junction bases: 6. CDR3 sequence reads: CASRTGAIGYTF. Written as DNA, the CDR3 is TGTGCCAGCCGGACAGGGGCGATCGGCTACACCTTC.

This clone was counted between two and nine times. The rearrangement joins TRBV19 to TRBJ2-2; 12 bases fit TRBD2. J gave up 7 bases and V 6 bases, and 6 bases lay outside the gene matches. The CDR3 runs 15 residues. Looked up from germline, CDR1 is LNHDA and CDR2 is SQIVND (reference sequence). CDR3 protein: CASRILAGGDGELFF. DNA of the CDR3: TGTGCCAGTAGGATTCTAGCGGGAGGGGACGGGGAGCTGTTTTTT.

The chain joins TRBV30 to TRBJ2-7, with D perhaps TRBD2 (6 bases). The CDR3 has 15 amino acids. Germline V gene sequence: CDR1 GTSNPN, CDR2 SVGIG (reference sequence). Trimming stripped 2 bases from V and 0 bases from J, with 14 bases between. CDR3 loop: CAWSKLGGSSYEQYF. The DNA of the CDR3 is TGTGCCTGGAGTAAACTGGGAGGCTCCTCCTACGAGCAGTACTTC.

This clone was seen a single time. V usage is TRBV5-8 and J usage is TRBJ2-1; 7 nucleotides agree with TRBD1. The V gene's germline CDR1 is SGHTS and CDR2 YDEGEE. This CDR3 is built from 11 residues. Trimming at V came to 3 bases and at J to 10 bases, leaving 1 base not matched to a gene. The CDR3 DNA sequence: TGTGCCAGCAGCTGGGGACAGGAGCAGTTCTTC. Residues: CASSWGQEQFF.

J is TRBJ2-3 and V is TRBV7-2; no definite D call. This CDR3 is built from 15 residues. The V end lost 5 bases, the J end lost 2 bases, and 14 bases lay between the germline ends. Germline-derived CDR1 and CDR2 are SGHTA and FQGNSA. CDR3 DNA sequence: TGTGCCAGCAGCCGACCCAGGCAGAACACAGATACGCAGTATTTT. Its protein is CASSRPRQNTDTQYF.

CDR3 protein: CASSYSPGVNTEAFF. The CDR3 DNA sequence: TGTGCCAGCAGTTACTCGCCAGGGGTGAACACTGAAGCTTTCTTT. The V call is TRBV6-6, the J call TRBJ1-1; D is possibly TRBD1 (6 bases). The length of the CDR3 is 15 residues. The V gene's germline CDR1 is MNHNY and CDR2 SVGAGI (reference sequence). V shed 0 bases and J shed 0 bases, with 8 bases lying between them.

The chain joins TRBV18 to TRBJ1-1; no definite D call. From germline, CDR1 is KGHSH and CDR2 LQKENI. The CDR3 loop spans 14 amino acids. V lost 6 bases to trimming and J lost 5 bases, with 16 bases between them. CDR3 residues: CASSSGRGGTEAFF. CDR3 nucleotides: TGTGCCAGCTCTTCAGGCCGGGGAGGGACTGAAGCTTTCTTT.

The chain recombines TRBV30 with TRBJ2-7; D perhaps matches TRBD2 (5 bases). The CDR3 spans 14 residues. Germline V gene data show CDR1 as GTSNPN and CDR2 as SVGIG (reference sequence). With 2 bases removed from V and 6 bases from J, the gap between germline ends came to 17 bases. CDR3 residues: CAWSRSGGPREQYF. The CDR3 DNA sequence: TGTGCCTGGAGTCGGAGCGGAGGCCCTCGCGAGCAGTACTTC.

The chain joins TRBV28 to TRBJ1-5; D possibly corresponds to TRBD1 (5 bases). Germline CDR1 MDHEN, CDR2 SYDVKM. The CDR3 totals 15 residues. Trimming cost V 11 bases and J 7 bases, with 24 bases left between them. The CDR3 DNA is TGTGCCGCCGGCGGGAGCGACTTTAGGGGACAGCCCCAGCATTTT. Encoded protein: CAAGGSDFRGQPQHF.

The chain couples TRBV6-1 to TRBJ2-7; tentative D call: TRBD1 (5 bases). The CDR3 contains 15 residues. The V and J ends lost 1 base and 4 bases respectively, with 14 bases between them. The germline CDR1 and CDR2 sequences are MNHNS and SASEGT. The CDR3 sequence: CASSEGRQGPYEQYF. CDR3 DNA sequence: TGTGCCAGCAGTGAAGGAAGGCAGGGCCCGTACGAGCAGTACTTC.

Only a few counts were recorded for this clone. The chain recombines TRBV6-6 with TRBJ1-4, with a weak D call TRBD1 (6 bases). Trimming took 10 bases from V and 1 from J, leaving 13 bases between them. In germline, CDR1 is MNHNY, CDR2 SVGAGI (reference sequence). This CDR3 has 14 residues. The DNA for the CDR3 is TGTGCCACCGCCGCCAGGGGAACTAATGAAAAACTGTTTTTT. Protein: CATAARGTNEKLFF.

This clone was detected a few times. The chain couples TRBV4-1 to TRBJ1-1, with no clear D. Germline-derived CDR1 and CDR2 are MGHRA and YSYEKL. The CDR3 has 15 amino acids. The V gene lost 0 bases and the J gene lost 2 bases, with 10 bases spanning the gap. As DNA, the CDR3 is TGCGCCAGCAGCCAAGATGAAAGCCTCAACACTGAAGCTTTCTTT. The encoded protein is CASSQDESLNTEAFF.

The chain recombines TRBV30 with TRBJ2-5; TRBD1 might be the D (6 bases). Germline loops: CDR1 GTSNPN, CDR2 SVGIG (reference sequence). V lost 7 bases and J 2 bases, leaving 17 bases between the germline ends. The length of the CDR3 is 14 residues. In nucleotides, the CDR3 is TGTGCCTACACGGTGGTCGGACAGCAAGAGACCCAGTACTTC. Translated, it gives CAYTVVGQQETQYF.

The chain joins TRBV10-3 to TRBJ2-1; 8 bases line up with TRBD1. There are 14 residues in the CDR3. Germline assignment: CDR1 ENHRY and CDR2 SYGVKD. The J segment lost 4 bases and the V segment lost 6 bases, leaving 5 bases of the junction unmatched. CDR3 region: CAISAGTGYNEQFF. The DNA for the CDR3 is TGTGCCATCAGCGCCGGGACAGGATACAATGAGCAGTTCTTC.

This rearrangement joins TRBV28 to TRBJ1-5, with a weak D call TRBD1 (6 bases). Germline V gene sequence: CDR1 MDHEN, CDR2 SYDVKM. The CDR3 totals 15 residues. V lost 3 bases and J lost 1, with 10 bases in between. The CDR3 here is CASSLAGASNQPQHF. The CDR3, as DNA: TGTGCCAGCAGTTTGGCAGGGGCAAGCAATCAGCCCCAGCATTTT. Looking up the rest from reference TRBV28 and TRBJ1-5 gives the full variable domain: DVKVTQSSRYLVKRTGEKVFLECVQDMDHENMFWYRQDPGLGLRLIYFSYDVKMKEKGDIPEGYSVSREKKERFSLILESASTNQTSMYLCASSLAGASNQPQHFGDGTRLSIL.

The CDR3 DNA reads TGTGCCAGCAGTGAGGTAGGGGCTGGCTACACCTTC. Protein: CASSEVGAGYTF. The chain recombines TRBV2 with TRBJ1-2; possibly TRBD1 for D (5 bases). Germline V gene sequence: CDR1 SNHLY, CDR2 FYNNEI. CDR3 length: 12 amino acids. Trimming removed 3 bases from V and 7 bases from J, with 9 bases in between.

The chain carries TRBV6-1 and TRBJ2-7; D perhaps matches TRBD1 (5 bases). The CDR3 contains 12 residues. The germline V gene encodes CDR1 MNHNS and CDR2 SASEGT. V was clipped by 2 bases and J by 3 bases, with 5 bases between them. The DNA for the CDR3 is TGTGCCAGCAGTGAACAGGGCTACGAGCAGTACTTC. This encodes CASSEQGYEQYF.

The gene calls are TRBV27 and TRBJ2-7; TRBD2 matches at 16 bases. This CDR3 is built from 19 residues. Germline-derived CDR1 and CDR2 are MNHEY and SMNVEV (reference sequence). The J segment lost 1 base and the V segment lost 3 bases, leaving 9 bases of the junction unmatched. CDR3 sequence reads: CASSFRIPGLAGGSYEQYF. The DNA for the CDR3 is TGTGCCAGCAGTTTTCGAATCCCGGGACTAGCGGGAGGGTCCTACGAGCAGTACTTC.

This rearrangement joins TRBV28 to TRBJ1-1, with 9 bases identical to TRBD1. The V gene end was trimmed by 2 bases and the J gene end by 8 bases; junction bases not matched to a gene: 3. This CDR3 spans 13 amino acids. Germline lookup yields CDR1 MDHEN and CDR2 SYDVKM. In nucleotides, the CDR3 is TGTGCCAGCAGTTTACAGACAGGGGGAGAAGCTTTCTTT. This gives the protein CASSLQTGGEAFF.

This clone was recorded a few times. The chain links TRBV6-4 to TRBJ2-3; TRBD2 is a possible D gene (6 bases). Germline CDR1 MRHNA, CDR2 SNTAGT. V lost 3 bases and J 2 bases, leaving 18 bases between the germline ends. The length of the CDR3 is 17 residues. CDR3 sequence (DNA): TGTGCCAGCAGTGAAGTGTTTGCGGGATCTTCCACAGATACGCAGTATTTT. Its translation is CASSEVFAGSSTDTQYF.

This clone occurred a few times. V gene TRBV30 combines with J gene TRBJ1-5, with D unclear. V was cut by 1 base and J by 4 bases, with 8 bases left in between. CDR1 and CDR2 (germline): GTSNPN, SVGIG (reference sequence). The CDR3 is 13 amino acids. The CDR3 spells CAWSGGRNQPQHF. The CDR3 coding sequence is TGTGCCTGGAGTGGAGGGAGGAATCAGCCCCAGCATTTT. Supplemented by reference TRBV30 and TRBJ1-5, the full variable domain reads SQTIHQWPATLVQPVGSPLSLECTVEGTSNPNLYWYRQAAGRGLQLLFYSVGIGQISSEVPQNLSASRPQDRQFILSSKKLLLSDSGFYLCAWSGGRNQPQHFGDGTRLSIL.

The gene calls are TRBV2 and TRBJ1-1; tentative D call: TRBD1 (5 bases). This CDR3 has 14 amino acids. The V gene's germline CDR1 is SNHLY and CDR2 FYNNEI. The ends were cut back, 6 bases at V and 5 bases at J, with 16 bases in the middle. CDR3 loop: CASRGLQGRTEAFF. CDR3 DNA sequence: TGTGCCAGCAGGGGGCTCCAGGGAAGGACTGAAGCTTTCTTT. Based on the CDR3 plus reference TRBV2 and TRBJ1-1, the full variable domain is EPEVTQTPSHQVTQMGQEVILRCVPISNHLYFYWYRQILGQKVEFLVSFYNNEISEKSEIFDDQFSVERPDGSNFTLKIRSTKLEDSAMYFCASRGLQGRTEAFFGQGTRLTVV.

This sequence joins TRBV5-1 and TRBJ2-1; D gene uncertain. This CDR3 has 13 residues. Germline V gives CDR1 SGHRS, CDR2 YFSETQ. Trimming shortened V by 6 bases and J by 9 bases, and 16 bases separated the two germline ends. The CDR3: CASNPLGSGEQFF. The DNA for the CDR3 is TGCGCCAGCAACCCCCTTGGATCGGGTGAGCAGTTCTTC.